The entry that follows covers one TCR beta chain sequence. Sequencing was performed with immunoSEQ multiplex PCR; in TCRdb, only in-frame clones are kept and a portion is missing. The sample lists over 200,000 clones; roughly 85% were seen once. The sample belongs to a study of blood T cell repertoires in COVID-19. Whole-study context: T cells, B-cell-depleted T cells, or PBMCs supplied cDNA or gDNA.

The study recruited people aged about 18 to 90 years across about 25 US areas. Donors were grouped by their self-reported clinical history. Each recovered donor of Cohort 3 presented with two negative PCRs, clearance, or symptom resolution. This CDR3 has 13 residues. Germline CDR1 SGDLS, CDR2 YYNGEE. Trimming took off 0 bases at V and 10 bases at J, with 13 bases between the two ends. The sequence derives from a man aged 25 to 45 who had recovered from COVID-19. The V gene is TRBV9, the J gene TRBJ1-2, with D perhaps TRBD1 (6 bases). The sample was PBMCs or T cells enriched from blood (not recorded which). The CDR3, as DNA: TGTGCCAGCAGCGTAGGCCAAGGGGGTTACTACACCTTC. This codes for CASSVGQGGYYTF.